The 14 T cell receptor beta chains in this list originate from one sample, sequenced in a study of blood T cell repertoires in COVID-19. Measured with immunoSEQ multiplex PCR; TCRdb has only the in-frame clones, and not every one. The sample consists of some 200,000 clones, 89% of them appearing once. Sequencing was done on a sample of PBMCs or T cells enriched from blood (not recorded which). The source of these receptors is a woman aged 18-29 years who had recovered from COVID-19.

The genes are TRBV6-5 and TRBJ2-3, with a tentative D call TRBD1 (6 bases). Trimming removed 7 bases from V and 7 bases from J, with 18 bases in between. Germline V gene data show CDR1 as MNHEY and CDR2 as SVGAGI. This CDR3 contains 14 residues. CDR3 nucleotides: TGTGCCAGCAAGCAAAGGGGGTCGGGAAATACGCAGTATTTT. It specifies CASKQRGSGNTQYF.

The chain uses TRBV10-3 and TRBJ2-3, with a weak D call TRBD1 (6 bases). The CDR3 totals 12 residues. Trimming took 0 bases from V and 9 from J, leaving 7 bases between them. Germline V gene data show CDR1 as ENHRY and CDR2 as SYGVKD. In DNA form, the CDR3 reads TGTGCCATCAGTGAGTCTGGACAGACGCAGTATTTT. Protein: CAISESGQTQYF.

The gene calls are TRBV29-1 and TRBJ1-1; D uncertain. Germline CDR1 SQVTM, CDR2 ANQGSEA. V was shortened by 6 bases and J by 1 base, with 9 bases between the two germline ends. This CDR3 is built from 12 residues. The CDR3 loop reads CSVRETNTEAFF. The CDR3 region has the DNA TGCAGCGTCCGGGAGACGAACACTGAAGCTTTCTTT.

The chain uses TRBV28 and TRBJ1-1; D is unresolved. Trimming shortened V by 5 bases and J by 9 bases, and 28 bases separated the two germline ends. CDR1 and CDR2 from the germline V gene are MDHEN and SYDVKM. This CDR3 has 17 residues. The CDR3 DNA reads TGTGCCAGCAGTAGCGGGTGGGCGAATTACGAATCAACTAAAGCTTTCTTT. Translated, it gives CASSSGWANYESTKAFF.

This chain uses TRBV9 with TRBJ1-1; D unclear. Trimming took off 0 bases at V and 3 bases at J, with 21 bases between the two ends. Germline CDR1 reads SGDLS; CDR2 reads YYNGEE. There are 18 residues in the CDR3. CDR3 region: CASSVDGLFVQSDTEAFF. CDR3 bases: TGTGCCAGCAGCGTAGACGGTCTGTTTGTACAGAGTGACACTGAAGCTTTCTTT.

The genes are TRBV5-1 and TRBJ2-3; TRBD2 matches at 7 bases. In germline, CDR1 is SGHRS, CDR2 YFSETQ. CDR3 length: 15 amino acids. V lost 4 bases to trimming and J lost 0 bases; unmatched junction nucleotides: 5. The CDR3 DNA reads as TGCGCCAGCAGCACGGGACTAAGGAGCACAGATACGCAGTATTTT. Protein sequence: CASSTGLRSTDTQYF. Variable domain in full (rest from reference TRBV5-1 and TRBJ2-3): KAGVTQTPRYLIKTRGQQVTLSCSPISGHRSVSWYQQTPGQGLQFLFEYFSETQRNKGNFPGRFSGRQFSNSRSEMNVSTLELGDSALYLCASSTGLRSTDTQYFGPGTRLTVL.

This clone was recorded once. Here the CDR3 reads CASSGGFTDTQYF. CDR3 nucleotides: TGTGCCAGCAGTGGGGGGTTCACAGATACGCAGTATTTT. The chain links TRBV28 to TRBJ2-3, with D perhaps matching TRBD2 (6 bases). The CDR3 runs to 13 residues. Trimming shortened V by 5 bases and J by 2 bases, and 8 bases separated the two germline ends. Germline assignment: CDR1 MDHEN and CDR2 SYDVKM.

The V gene is TRBV10-3, the J gene TRBJ1-3; D call uncertain. Germline V gene lookup returns CDR1 ENHRY and CDR2 SYGVKD. The CDR3 is 14 residues long. V gave up 3 bases and J gave up 2 bases, with 8 bases separating them. Written as DNA, the CDR3 is TGTGCCATCAGTGACGGTCAAACTGGAAACACCATATATTTT. As protein: CAISDGQTGNTIYF.

The chain is built from TRBV12-3 or TRBV12-4 and TRBJ1-1; maybe TRBD1 (5 bases). With 6 bases removed from V and 7 bases from J, the gap between germline ends came to 6 bases. The CDR3 loop spans 10 amino acids. The CDR3 sequence: CASRGHEAFF. The CDR3 DNA reads as TGTGCCAGCAGGGGGCATGAAGCTTTCTTT.

The J gene is TRBJ2-1, the V gene TRBV10-3; TRBD2 matches at 12 bases. In germline, CDR1 is ENHRY, CDR2 SYGVKD. J was trimmed by 6 bases and V by 4 bases; bases with no gene match: 10. The CDR3 runs to 17 residues. The DNA for the CDR3 is TGTGCCATCAGTGGATCCACTAGCGGGGGGATCGGCAATGAGCAGTTCTTC. Translated: CAISGSTSGGIGNEQFF.

This clone was seen a single time. V gene TRBV7-9 combines with J gene TRBJ2-2; D might be TRBD1 (6 bases). CDR3 length equals 16 residues. The V end lost 7 bases, the J end lost 0 bases, and 15 bases lay between the germline ends. CDR1 and CDR2 from the germline V gene are SEHNR and FQNEAQ (reference sequence). The CDR3 bases are TGTGCCAGCACCCGAAACAGGGATTCGAACACCGGGGAGCTGTTTTTT. Translation: CASTRNRDSNTGELFF.

The chain carries TRBV2 and TRBJ1-2, with D hard to call. V was pared by 3 bases and J by 5 bases, with 7 bases between. The germline V gene has CDR1 SNHLY and CDR2 FYNNEI. The CDR3 sequence is 12 residues long. As DNA, the CDR3 is TGTGCCAGCAGTGATTCGGTTTATGGCTACACCTTC. It codes for CASSDSVYGYTF. Filled out from reference TRBV2 and TRBJ1-2, the complete variable domain reads EPEVTQTPSHQVTQMGQEVILRCVPISNHLYFYWYRQILGQKVEFLVSFYNNEISEKSEIFDDQFSVERPDGSNFTLKIRSTKLEDSAMYFCASSDSVYGYTFGSGTRLTVV.

V gene TRBV29-1 combines with J gene TRBJ2-1; 8 nucleotides agree with TRBD2. V shed 3 bases, J shed 3 bases, and the junction held 1 base outside the gene matches. CDR3 length equals 13 residues. Germline CDR1 SQVTM, CDR2 ANQGSEA. The chain's CDR3 is CSVDLAGYNEQFF. The CDR3 DNA reads as TGCAGCGTTGATCTAGCGGGCTACAATGAGCAGTTCTTC.

This clone has more than one count but fewer than ten. The V and J genes are TRBV4-1 and TRBJ1-2, with 7 bases lining up with TRBD1. In germline, CDR1 is MGHRA, CDR2 YSYEKL. J was trimmed by 3 bases and V by 0 bases; bases with no gene match: 4. This CDR3 contains 15 residues. The CDR3 coding sequence is TGCGCCAGCAGCCAAGAAGGACAGGCTTACTATGGCTACACCTTC. The encoded protein is CASSQEGQAYYGYTF.